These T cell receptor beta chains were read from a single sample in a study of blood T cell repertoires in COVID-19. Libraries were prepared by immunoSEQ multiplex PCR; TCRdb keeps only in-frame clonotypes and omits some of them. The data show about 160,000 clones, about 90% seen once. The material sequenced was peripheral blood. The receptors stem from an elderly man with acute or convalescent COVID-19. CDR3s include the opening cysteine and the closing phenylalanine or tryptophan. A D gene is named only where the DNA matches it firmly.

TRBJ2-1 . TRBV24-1 CATSVRDEQFF
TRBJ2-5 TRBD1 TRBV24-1 CATSDAGTAQETQYF
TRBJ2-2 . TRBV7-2 CASSLGPAGELFF
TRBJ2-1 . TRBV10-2 CASSGQGGSYNEQFF
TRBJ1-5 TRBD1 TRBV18 CASSPYTMVGQAGQPQHF
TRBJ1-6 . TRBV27 CASSLYTGNSPLHF
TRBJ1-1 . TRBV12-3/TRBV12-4 CASSLGGFAEAFF
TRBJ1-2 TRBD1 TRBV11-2 CASSLTDRDYGYTF
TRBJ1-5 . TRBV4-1 CASSPGRSGGNQPQHF
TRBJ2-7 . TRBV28 CASSLWARGRDEQYF
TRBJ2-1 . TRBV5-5 CASSLGQGEGNNEQFF
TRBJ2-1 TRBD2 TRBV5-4 CASSSGLTSGSSYNEQFF
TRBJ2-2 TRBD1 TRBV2 CASMGQGSINTGELFF
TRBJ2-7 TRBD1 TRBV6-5 CASSRDSYEQYF
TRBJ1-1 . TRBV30 CAFSTGKTEAFF
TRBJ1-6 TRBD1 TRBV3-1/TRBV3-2 CASSHGGQGNSPLHF
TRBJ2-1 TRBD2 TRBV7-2 CASSSGTSKFF
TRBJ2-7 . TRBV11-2 CASSPRGAEQYF
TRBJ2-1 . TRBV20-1 CSASGGQSVYNEQFF
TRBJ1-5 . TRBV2 CASSGGGGVNQPQHF
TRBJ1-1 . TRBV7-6 CASAPDGGSAFF
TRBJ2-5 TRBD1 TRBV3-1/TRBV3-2 CASSPLTGQGGETQYF
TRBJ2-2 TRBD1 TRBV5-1 CASSMGTGSGELFF
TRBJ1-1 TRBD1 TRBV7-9 CASSPFGGQAEAFF
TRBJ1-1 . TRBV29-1 CSGTGVGTEAFF
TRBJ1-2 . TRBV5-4 CASSSYRDDYGYTF
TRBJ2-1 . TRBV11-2 CASSLDRPVASFYNEQFF
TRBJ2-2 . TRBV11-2 CASSPTGNTGELFF
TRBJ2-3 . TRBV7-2 CASSLASRYTDTQYF
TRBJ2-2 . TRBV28 CASLTRFRSVTGELFF
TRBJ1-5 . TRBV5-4 CASSLEGGNQPQHF
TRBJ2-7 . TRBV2 CASSRTARDEQYF
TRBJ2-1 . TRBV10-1 CASSESLSSYNEQFF
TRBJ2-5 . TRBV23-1 CASSQSRVRTAQYF
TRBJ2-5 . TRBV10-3 CAISEVRVETQYF
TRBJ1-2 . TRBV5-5 CASSNRVADGYTF